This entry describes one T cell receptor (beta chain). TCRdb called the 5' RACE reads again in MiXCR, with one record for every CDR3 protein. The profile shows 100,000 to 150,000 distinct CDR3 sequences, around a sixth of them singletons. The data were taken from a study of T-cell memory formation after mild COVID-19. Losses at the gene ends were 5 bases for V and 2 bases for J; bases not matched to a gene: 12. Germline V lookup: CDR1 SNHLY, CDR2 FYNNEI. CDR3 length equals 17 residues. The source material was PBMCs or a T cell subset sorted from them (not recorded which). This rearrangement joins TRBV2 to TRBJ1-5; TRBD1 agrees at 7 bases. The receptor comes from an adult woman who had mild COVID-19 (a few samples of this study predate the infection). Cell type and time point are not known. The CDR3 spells CASSKRTGEVGNQPQHF. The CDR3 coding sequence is TGTGCCAGCAGTAAGCGCACAGGGGAGGTGGGCAATCAGCCCCAGCATTTT.